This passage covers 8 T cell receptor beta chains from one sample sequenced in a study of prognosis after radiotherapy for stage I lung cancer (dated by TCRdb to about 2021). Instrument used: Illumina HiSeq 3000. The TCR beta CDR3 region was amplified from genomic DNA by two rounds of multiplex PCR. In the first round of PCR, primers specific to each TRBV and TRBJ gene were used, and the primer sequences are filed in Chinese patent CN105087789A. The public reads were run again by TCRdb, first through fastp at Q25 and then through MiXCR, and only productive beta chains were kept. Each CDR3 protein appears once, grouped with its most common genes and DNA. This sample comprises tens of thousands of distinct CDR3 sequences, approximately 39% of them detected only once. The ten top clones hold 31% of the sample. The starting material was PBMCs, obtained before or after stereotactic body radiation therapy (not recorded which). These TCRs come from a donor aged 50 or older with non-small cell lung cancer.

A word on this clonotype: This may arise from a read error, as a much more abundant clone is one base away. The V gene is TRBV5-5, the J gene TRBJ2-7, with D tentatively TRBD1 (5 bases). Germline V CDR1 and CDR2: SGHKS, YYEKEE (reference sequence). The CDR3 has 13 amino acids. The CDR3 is CASSRWTTYEQHF. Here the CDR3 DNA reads TGTGCCAGCAGCAGATGGACAACCTACGAGCAGCACTTC.

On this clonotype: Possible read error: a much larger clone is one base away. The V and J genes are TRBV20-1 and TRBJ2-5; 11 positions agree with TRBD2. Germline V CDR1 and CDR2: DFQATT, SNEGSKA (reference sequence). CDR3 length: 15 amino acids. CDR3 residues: CSAREPGLAEENQYF. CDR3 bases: TGCAGTGCTAGAGAACCGGGACTAGCGGAAGAGAACCAGTACTTC.

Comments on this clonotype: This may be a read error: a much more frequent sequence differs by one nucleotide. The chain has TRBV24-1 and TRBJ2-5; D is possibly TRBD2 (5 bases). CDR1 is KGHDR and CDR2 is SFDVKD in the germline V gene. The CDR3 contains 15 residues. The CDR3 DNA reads TGTGCCACCAGTGATTGGCCCAGCGGTCAAGATACCCAGTACTTC. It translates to CATSDWPSGQDTQYF.

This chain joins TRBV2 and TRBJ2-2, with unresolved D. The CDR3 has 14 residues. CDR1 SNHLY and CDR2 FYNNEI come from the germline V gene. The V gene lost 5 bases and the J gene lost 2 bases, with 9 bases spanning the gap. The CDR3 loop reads CASSWAANTGELFF. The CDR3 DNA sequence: TGTGCCAGCAGTTGGGCAGCTAACACCGGGGAGCTGTTTTTT.

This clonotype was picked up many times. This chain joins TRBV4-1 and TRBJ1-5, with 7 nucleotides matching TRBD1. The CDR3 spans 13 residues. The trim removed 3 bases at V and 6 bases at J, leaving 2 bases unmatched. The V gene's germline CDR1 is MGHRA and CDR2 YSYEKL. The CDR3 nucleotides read TGCGCCAGCAGCCACAACAGGGGTCAGCCCCAGCATTTT. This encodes CASSHNRGQPQHF.

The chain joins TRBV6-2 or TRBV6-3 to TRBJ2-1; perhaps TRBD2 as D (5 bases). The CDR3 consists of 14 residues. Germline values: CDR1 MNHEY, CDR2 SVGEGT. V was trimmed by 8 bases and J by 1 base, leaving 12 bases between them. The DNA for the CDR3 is TGTGCCAGCGAACGGGATGCATCCTACAATGAGCAGTTCTTC. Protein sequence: CASERDASYNEQFF.

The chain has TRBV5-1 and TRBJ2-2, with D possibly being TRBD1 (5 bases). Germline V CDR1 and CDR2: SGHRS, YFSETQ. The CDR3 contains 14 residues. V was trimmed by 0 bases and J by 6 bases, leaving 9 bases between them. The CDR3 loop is CASSLEARAGELFF. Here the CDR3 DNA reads TGCGCCAGCAGCTTGGAGGCCAGGGCCGGGGAGCTGTTTTTT.

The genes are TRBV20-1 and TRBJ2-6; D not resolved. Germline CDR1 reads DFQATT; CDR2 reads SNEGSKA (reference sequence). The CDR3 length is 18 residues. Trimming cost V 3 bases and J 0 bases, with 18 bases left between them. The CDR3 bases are TGCAGTGCTAGTGCGGACGGCTATCTTCACTCTGGGGCCAACGTCCTGACTTTC. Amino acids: CSASADGYLHSGANVLTF.